The sequence of this T cell receptor beta chain was determined in a study of vaccination effects on CD4 cells after COVID-19. On the study more broadly: Antigen-specific CD4+ T cells expanded by the ViraFEST assay with viral peptide pools were then sequenced.

Repertoires were generated with immunoSEQ multiplex PCR, while TCRdb's copy carries only in-frame clones and drops some. The sample consists of approximately 37,000 clones, 65% to 75% of them appearing once. Following an approximately 10-day culture, CD4+ T cells were purified. Everyone in the study got two shots of either the BNT162b2 or mRNA-1273 vaccine. Cultures received IL-2 medium that replaced half the medium on days 3 and 7. The CDR3 sequence is 14 residues long. Trimming pared 3 bases from V and 3 bases from J, leaving 9 bases between. Germline CDR1 is WSHSY and CDR2 is SAAADI. Concerning this clone: As yet, its antigen is unknown.

The sample here was CD4+ T cells from PBMCs cultured without peptide, taken after COVID-19 vaccination. This chain joins TRBV10-2 and TRBJ2-1, with D possibly being TRBD1 (5 bases). This clonotype was sampled from a human donor who received a COVID-19 vaccine. CDR3 residues: CASSDWGVYNEQFF. The CDR3 region has the DNA TGCGCCAGCAGTGACTGGGGCGTCTACAATGAGCAGTTCTTC.